Presented here are 12 T cell receptor beta chains from one specimen sequenced in a study of blood T cell repertoires in COVID-19 (dated by TCRdb to 2019 to 2021). Library construction relied on the immunoSEQ multiplex PCR assay. Not all clones reach the TCRdb copy of this immuneACCESS table, which keeps in-frame sequences only. Checked studies attribute under half of the gap to unresolved V genes and leave the rest unexplained. For this sample the table gives some 300,000 clones, of which roughly 87% were detected only once. The top ten constitute about 1% of the sample. Sequencing input: PBMCs or T cells enriched from blood (not recorded which). The receptors shown here come from a woman in her twenties or thirties who had recovered from COVID-19.

This clone turned up a few times. The CDR3 loop is CASSPRSGNTIYF. DNA of the CDR3: TGTGCCAGCAGCCCCCGCTCTGGAAACACCATATATTTT. J is TRBJ1-3 and V is TRBV5-4, with D unclear. The ends were cut back, 4 bases at V and 0 bases at J, with 5 bases in the middle. There are 13 residues in the CDR3. The germline V gene has CDR1 SGHNT and CDR2 YYREEE (reference sequence).

This clone was seen only a few times. The genes are TRBV6-1 and TRBJ2-5; TRBD2 matches 12 bases. The V gene's germline CDR1 is MNHNS and CDR2 SASEGT. The CDR3 length is 16 residues. The V segment lost 4 bases and the J segment 4 bases; nucleotides outside the gene matches: 7. CDR3 nucleotide sequence: TGTGCCAGCAGTGGGGTGACTAGCGGGAGTGGAGAGACCCAGTACTTC. Protein: CASSGVTSGSGETQYF.

The V and J genes are TRBV7-6 and TRBJ1-2; TRBD1 matches at 8 bases. J lost 3 bases, V lost 2 bases, and 5 bases had no gene match. The germline gives CDR1 SGHVS, CDR2 FNYEAQ. The CDR3 length is 15 residues. The CDR3 protein is CASSLSDRADYGYTF. CDR3 bases: TGTGCCAGCAGCTTATCGGACAGGGCGGACTATGGCTACACCTTC. The full variable domain, in which reference TRBV7-6 and TRBJ1-2 provide the parts outside the CDR3, is GAGVSQSPRYKVTKRGQDVALRCDPISGHVSLYWYRQALGQGPEFLTYFNYEAQQDKSGLPNDRFSAERPEGSISTLTIQRTEQRDSAMYRCASSLSDRADYGYTFGSGTRLTVV.

This clone was picked up a small number of times. The chain combines TRBV4-3 with TRBJ1-4; D is undetermined. This CDR3 spans 15 amino acids. Per germline, CDR1 LGHNA and CDR2 YSLEER. V lost 4 bases and J 7 bases, leaving 16 bases between the germline ends. The CDR3 DNA sequence: TGCGCCAGCAGCCCGTCTCCCGGGAGGGCTGAAAAACTGTTTTTT. Translating gives CASSPSPGRAEKLFF.

This clone was seen a single time. This chain uses TRBV19 with TRBJ1-5; D is unresolved. Trimming shortened V by 5 bases and J by 4 bases, and 12 bases separated the two germline ends. Looked up from germline, CDR1 is LNHDA and CDR2 is SQIVND (reference sequence). CDR3 length: 14 residues. CDR3 residues: CASSDFARNQPQHF. The CDR3 DNA reads TGTGCCAGTAGTGACTTCGCCCGAAATCAGCCCCAGCATTTT.

V and J are TRBV4-1 and TRBJ1-3; D perhaps matches TRBD1 (5 bases). The length of the CDR3 is 15 residues. Per the germline V gene, CDR1 is MGHRA and CDR2 is YSYEKL. V shed 7 bases and J shed 4 bases, with 17 bases lying between them. CDR3 loop: CASTGEGLVGNTIYF. The CDR3 region has the DNA TGCGCCAGCACGGGGGAGGGACTAGTCGGAAACACCATATATTTT.

This rearrangement joins TRBV6-2 or TRBV6-3 to TRBJ2-7; TRBD1 matches at 8 bases. J was trimmed by 2 bases and V by 5 bases; bases with no gene match: 5. The CDR3 runs 14 residues. From germline, CDR1 is MNHEY and CDR2 SVGEGT. The CDR3 is CASSQNRGTYEQYF. CDR3 DNA: TGTGCCAGCAGTCAGAACAGGGGGACCTACGAGCAGTACTTC.

V and J are TRBV3-1 (or the pseudogene TRBV3-2) and TRBJ2-7; 10 nucleotides align to TRBD1. The junction had 11 bases not matched to a gene; V was cut back by 4 bases and J by 5 bases. Germline CDR1 is LGHDT and CDR2 is YNNKEL (reference sequence). This CDR3 is built from 16 residues. In DNA, the CDR3 is TGTGCCAGCAGCCTCCGCGACAGGGGGCAGGTGAACGAGCAGTACTTC. It encodes CASSLRDRGQVNEQYF.

This clone has only one observation. The chain couples TRBV15 to TRBJ1-5; D might be TRBD1 (5 bases). The CDR3 length is 14 residues. Germline V CDR1 and CDR2: LNHNV, YYDKDF (reference sequence). V was pared by 1 base and J by 4 bases, with 8 bases between. CDR3 loop: CATSRGDYNQPQHF. In DNA, the CDR3 is TGTGCCACCAGCAGAGGGGACTATAATCAGCCCCAGCATTTT. The full variable domain, with the rest looked up from reference TRBV15 and TRBJ1-5, is DAMVIQNPRYQVTQFGKPVTLSCSQTLNHNVMYWYQQKSSQAPKLLFHYYDKDFNNEADTPDNFQSRRPNTSFCFLDIRSPGLGDTAMYLCATSRGDYNQPQHFGDGTRLSIL.

The V gene is TRBV7-8, the J gene TRBJ2-7; the match to TRBD2 covers 7 bases. Germline V CDR1 and CDR2: SGHVS, FQNEAQ. The junction had 7 bases not matched to a gene; V was cut back by 3 bases and J by 2 bases. This CDR3 has 15 residues. DNA of the CDR3: TGTGCCAGCAGCTTTCTTCAGCGGGGTGCCTACGAGCAGTACTTC. It encodes CASSFLQRGAYEQYF.

The chain combines TRBV6-1 with TRBJ2-4; D ambiguous. Trimming left V 0 bases short and J 9 bases short, with 12 bases between. CDR1 and CDR2 (germline): MNHNS, SASEGT. This CDR3 region has 14 residues. The CDR3 protein is CASSEARYLSIQYF. Here the CDR3 DNA reads TGTGCCAGCAGTGAAGCGCGTTATTTGTCCATTCAGTACTTC.

The chain couples TRBV6-2 or TRBV6-3 to TRBJ2-6, with D uncertain. The germline V and J ends were trimmed by 5 bases and 4 bases, with 3 bases remaining between them. Germline loops: CDR1 MNHEY, CDR2 SVGEGT. The CDR3 contains 12 residues. CDR3 DNA sequence: TGTGCCAGCAGTGGCGGGGCCAACGTCCTGACTTTC. Residues: CASSGGANVLTF.